These T cell receptor beta chains were read from a single sample in a study of OX40 agonist ivuxolimab in advanced cancers. Assay used: immunoSEQ multiplex PCR; TCRdb lists only in-frame clones, some missing. The profile shows tens of thousands of clones, about 90% of them singletons. This specimen consisted of CD4+ or CD8+ T cells sorted from blood, obtained in a trial of the OX40 agonist ivuxolimab. These receptors were obtained from an adult with an advanced solid tumor such as melanoma, head and neck, liver or kidney cancer. Both conserved end residues are part of each CDR3. Each record gives: clone size, D gene, V gene, J gene, CDR3 protein, CDR3 DNA. D genes are given only for firm matches. Where a row states a size, it is once, few, many or the class of an expanded clone; other rows omit it.

clone size: -
D gene: -
V gene: TRBV10-3
J gene: TRBJ1-2
CDR3 protein: CAISEPLHLNYGYTF
CDR3 DNA: TGTGCCATCAGTGAGCCGCTACATTTAAACTATGGCTACACCTTC

clone size: -
D gene: -
V gene: TRBV10-3
J gene: TRBJ1-2
CDR3 protein: CAISENNLNYGYTF
CDR3 DNA: TGTGCCATCAGTGAGAACAACTTAAACTATGGCTACACCTTC

clone size: -
D gene: -
V gene: TRBV6-5
J gene: TRBJ2-2
CDR3 protein: CASSYGADTGELFF
CDR3 DNA: TGTGCCAGCAGTTACGGGGCAGACACCGGGGAGCTGTTTTTT

clone size: -
D gene: -
V gene: TRBV11-2
J gene: TRBJ1-1
CDR3 protein: CASSFQVGLNTEAFF
CDR3 DNA: TGTGCCAGCAGCTTTCAAGTGGGCTTGAACACTGAAGCTTTCTTT

clone size: -
D gene: TRBD1
V gene: TRBV25-1
J gene: TRBJ1-1
CDR3 protein: CASSVTGGTEAFF
CDR3 DNA: TGTGCCAGCAGTGTTACAGGGGGCACTGAAGCTTTCTTT

clone size: -
D gene: -
V gene: TRBV4-1
J gene: TRBJ1-2
CDR3 protein: CASSQVLDYGYTF
CDR3 DNA: TGCGCCAGCAGCCAAGTTCTGGACTATGGCTACACCTTC

clone size: -
D gene: -
V gene: TRBV9
J gene: TRBJ1-2
CDR3 protein: CASSPLQGEGYGYTF
CDR3 DNA: TGTGCCAGCAGCCCCCTCCAAGGGGAGGGCTATGGCTACACCTTC

clone size: -
D gene: TRBD2
V gene: TRBV11-2
J gene: TRBJ2-1
CDR3 protein: CASSLFLGWTSGYNEQFF
CDR3 DNA: TGTGCCAGCAGCTTATTCTTAGGGTGGACTAGCGGGTACAATGAGCAGTTCTTC

clone size: -
D gene: -
V gene: TRBV5-6
J gene: TRBJ1-6
CDR3 protein: CASSPRTDNSPLHF
CDR3 DNA: TGTGCCAGCAGCCCAAGGACCGATAATTCACCCCTCCACTTT

clone size: -
D gene: TRBD1
V gene: TRBV9
J gene: TRBJ2-1
CDR3 protein: CASSVATSGQGSTTQFF
CDR3 DNA: TGTGCCAGCAGCGTCGCTACGTCGGGACAGGGATCAACTACGCAGTTCTTC

clone size: -
D gene: -
V gene: TRBV7-8
J gene: TRBJ1-4
CDR3 protein: CASSLGGGNEKLFF
CDR3 DNA: TGTGCCAGCAGCTTAGGAGGGGGTAATGAAAAACTGTTTTTT

clone size: -
D gene: -
V gene: TRBV7-9
J gene: TRBJ2-7
CDR3 protein: CASRPGQNYEQYF
CDR3 DNA: TGTGCCAGCAGACCAGGACAGAACTACGAGCAGTACTTC

clone size: -
D gene: -
V gene: TRBV19
J gene: TRBJ2-1
CDR3 protein: CASSIAGGLSSEQFF
CDR3 DNA: TGTGCCAGTAGTATAGCCGGGGGGCTCTCGAGTGAGCAGTTCTTC

clone size: -
D gene: -
V gene: TRBV6-5
J gene: TRBJ1-2
CDR3 protein: CASSQQDYGYTF
CDR3 DNA: TGTGCCAGCAGTCAGCAGGACTATGGCTACACCTTC

clone size: -
D gene: TRBD2
V gene: TRBV13
J gene: TRBJ2-1
CDR3 protein: CASSPGTSGPLEFF
CDR3 DNA: TGTGCCAGCAGCCCCGGGACTAGCGGGCCCTTGGAGTTCTTC

clone size: -
D gene: -
V gene: TRBV27
J gene: TRBJ2-2
CDR3 protein: CASSFLTGMSTGELFF
CDR3 DNA: TGTGCCAGCAGTTTCCTTACAGGGATGAGCACCGGGGAGCTGTTTTTT

clone size: once
D gene: -
V gene: TRBV30
J gene: TRBJ1-1
CDR3 protein: CAWSRGLNTEAFF
CDR3 DNA: TGTGCCTGGAGTAGGGGTCTGAACACTGAAGCTTTCTTT

clone size: -
D gene: -
V gene: TRBV11-2
J gene: TRBJ2-1
CDR3 protein: CASSLVSYNEQFF
CDR3 DNA: TGTGCCAGCAGCTTAGTCAGCTACAATGAGCAGTTCTTC